This T cell receptor (beta chain) was documented in a study of blood T cell repertoires in COVID-19. Study-level information: Samples of COVID-19 (acute and convalescent) were obtained from the United States, Italy and Spain. The analysed material was cDNA or gDNA that came from T cells, B-cell-depleted T cells, or PBMCs.

The germline V and J ends were trimmed by 4 bases and 1 base, with 8 bases remaining between them. The CDR3 extends over 14 amino acids. Looked up from germline, CDR1 is LNHDA and CDR2 is SQIVND (reference sequence). The protocol was immunoSEQ multiplex PCR, while the TCRdb copy is restricted to in-frame clones and leaves out a portion. The repertoire has about 220,000 clones, about four fifths of them found once; the top ten carry 3% to 4.5%. This clone was found a few times. Sequencing was performed on PBMCs or T cells enriched from blood (not recorded which). The receptor comes from a woman in her thirties or forties who had been exposed to COVID-19. The chain carries TRBV19 and TRBJ1-5; TRBD1 might be the D (5 bases). For the CDR3, the DNA is TGTGCCAGTAGTACAGGGTGGAGCAATCAGCCCCAGCATTTT. Translating gives CASSTGWSNQPQHF.